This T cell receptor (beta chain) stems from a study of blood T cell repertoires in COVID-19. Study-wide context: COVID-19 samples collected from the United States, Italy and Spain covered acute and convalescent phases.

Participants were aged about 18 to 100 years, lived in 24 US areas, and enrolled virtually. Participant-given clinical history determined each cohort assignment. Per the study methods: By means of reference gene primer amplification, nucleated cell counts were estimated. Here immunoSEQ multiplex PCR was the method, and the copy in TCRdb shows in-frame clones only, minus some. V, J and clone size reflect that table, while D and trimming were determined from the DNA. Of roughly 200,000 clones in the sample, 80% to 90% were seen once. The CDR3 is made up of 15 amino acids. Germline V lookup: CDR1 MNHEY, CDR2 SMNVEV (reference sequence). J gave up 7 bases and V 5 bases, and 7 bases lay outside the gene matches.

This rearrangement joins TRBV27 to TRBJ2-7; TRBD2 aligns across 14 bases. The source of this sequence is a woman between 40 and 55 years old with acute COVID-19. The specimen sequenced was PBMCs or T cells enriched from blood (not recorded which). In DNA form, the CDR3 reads TGTGCCAGCAGTCCGCAGGGACTAGCGGGAGATGAGCAGTACTTC. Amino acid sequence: CASSPQGLAGDEQYF.